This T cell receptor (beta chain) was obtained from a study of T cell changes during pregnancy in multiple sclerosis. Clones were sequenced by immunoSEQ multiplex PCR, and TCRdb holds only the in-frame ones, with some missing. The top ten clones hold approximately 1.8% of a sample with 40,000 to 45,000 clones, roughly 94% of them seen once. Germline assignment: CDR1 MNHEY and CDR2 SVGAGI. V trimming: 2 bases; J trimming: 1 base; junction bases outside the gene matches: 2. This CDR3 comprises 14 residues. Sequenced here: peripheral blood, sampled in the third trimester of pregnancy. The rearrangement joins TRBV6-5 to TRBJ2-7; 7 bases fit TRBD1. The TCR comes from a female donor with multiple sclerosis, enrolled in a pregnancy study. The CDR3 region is CASSYRTGSYEQYF. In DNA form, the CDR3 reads TGTGCCAGCAGTTACCGGACAGGTTCCTACGAGCAGTACTTC.